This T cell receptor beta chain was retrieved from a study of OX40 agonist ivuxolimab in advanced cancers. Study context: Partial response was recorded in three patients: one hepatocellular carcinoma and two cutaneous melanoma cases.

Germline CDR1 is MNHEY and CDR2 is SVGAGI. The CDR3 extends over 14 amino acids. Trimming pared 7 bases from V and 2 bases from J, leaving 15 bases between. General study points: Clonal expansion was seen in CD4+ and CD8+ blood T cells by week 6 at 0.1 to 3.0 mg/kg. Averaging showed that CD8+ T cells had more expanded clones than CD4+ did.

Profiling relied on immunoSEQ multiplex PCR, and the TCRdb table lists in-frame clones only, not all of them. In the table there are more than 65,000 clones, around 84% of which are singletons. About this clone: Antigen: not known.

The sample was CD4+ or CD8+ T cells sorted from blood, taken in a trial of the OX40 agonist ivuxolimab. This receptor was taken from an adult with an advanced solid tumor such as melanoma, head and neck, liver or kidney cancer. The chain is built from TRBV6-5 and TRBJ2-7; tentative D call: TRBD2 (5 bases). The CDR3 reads CASKSSQPTYEQYF. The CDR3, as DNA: TGTGCCAGCAAATCTAGCCAGCCGACCTACGAGCAGTACTTC.